The entry that follows covers one TCR beta chain sequence. Its matching antigen is unknown. The sample comes from a study of post-analysis software for immune sequencing data. Across the whole study: As for disease course, relapsing-remitting, secondary progressive and progressive-relapsing multiple sclerosis were all included. Overall study findings and caveats: Controls had significantly higher normalized Chao1 diversity than multiple sclerosis patients. F measure clustering grouped samples strongly by preparation batch. TRBV segments more frequent in patients than in controls numbered five and included TRBV5-6, TRBV5-1 and TRBV20-1.

Libraries were made from TCR beta cDNA, and they carried unique molecular identifiers. A population of 1 to 10 million T cells gave rise to approximately 530,000 cDNA molecules. TCRdb processed the PCR reads anew with MiXCR; each CDR3 protein has one entry. Among 600,000 to 700,000 distinct CDR3 sequences listed, approximately 59% were seen once. The CDR3 runs to 13 residues. V was cut by 5 bases and J by 3 bases, with 11 bases left in between. CDR1 is SEHNR, CDR2 FQNEAQ, per germline (reference sequence). The chain is built from TRBV7-9 and TRBJ2-7; the D is unclear. Sequencing was carried out using blood. The receptor comes from a girl aged 2 to 9 with multiple sclerosis. The DNA for the CDR3 is TGTGCCAGCAGCGGGTACAGCCTCTACGAGCAGTACTTC. Translation: CASSGYSLYEQYF. Full variable domain (outside the CDR3, taken from reference TRBV7-9 and TRBJ2-7): DTGVSQNPRHKITKRGQNVTFRCDPISEHNRLYWYRQTLGQGPEFLTYFQNEAQLEKSRLLSDRFSAERPKGSFSTLEIQRTEQGDSAMYLCASSGYSLYEQYFGPGTRLTVT.